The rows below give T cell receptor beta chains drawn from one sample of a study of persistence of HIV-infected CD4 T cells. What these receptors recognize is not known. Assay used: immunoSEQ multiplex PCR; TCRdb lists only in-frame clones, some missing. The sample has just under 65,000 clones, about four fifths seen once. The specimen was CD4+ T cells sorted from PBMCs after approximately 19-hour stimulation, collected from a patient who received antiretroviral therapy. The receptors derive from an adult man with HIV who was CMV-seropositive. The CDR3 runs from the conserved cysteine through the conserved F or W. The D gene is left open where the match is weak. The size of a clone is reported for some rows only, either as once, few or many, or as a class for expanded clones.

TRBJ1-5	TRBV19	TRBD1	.	TGTGCCAGTAGTACCGGGACAGGTTATAGCAATCAGCCCCAGCATTTT	CASSTGTGYSNQPQHF
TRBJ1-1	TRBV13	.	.	TGTGCCAGCAGCCCGGAGGGGGTATGGACTGAAGCTTTCTTT	CASSPEGVWTEAFF
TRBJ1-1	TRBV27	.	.	TGTGCCAGCAGTCCTCTGCCAGTGAACACTGAAGCTTTCTTT	CASSPLPVNTEAFF
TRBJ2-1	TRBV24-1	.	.	TGTGCCACCAGTGATTTAGGCAGGGGAAGGAAGGATGAGCAGTTCTTC	CATSDLGRGRKDEQFF
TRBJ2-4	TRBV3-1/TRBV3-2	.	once	TGTGCCAGCAGCCTAGAAGGGGGGAACATTCAGTACTTC	CASSLEGGNIQYF
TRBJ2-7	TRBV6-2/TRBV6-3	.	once	TGTGCCAGCAGTTACCAGGGGGGCTACGAGCAGTACTTC	CASSYQGGYEQYF
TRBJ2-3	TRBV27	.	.	TGTGCCAGCAATGGGCTAGCAGCTTACACAGATACGCAGTATTTT	CASNGLAAYTDTQYF
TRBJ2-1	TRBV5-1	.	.	TGCGCCAGCAGCCCTGGTGTAGCAGACAATGAGCAGTTCTTC	CASSPGVADNEQFF
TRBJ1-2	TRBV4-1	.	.	TGCGCCAGCAGCCAAGATAGTACTCCTCGGAGGGTAGGCTACACCTTC	CASSQDSTPRRVGYTF
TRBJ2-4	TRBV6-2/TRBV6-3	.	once	TGTGCCAGCAGTTTAGAGGTTGGCAAAAACATTCAGTACTTC	CASSLEVGKNIQYF
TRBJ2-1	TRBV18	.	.	TGTGCCAGCTCACCACCTCGCAGCTTTTCCTACAATGAGCAGTTCTTC	CASSPPRSFSYNEQFF
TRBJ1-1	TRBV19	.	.	TGTGCCAGTATAAGGGAGGGGTACACTGAAGCTTTCTTT	CASIREGYTEAFF
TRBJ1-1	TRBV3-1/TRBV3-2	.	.	TGTGCCAGCAGCCAAGCTGACTCAGGATCTGAAGCTTTCTTT	CASSQADSGSEAFF
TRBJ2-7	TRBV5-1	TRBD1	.	TGCGCCAGCAGCTTGGGGGGACAGGTCCACGAGCAGTACTTC	CASSLGGQVHEQYF
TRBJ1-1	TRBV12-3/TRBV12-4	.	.	TGTGCCAGCAGACCCCGGGGGGCAGCTTTCTTT	CASRPRGAAFF
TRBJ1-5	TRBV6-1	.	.	TGTGCCAGCAGTGAAGCGCTGGGGCGGGCCGGTCAGCCCCAGCATTTT	CASSEALGRAGQPQHF
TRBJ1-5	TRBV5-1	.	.	TGCGCCAGCAGCCCCGGGAGCAATCAGCCCCAGCATTTT	CASSPGSNQPQHF
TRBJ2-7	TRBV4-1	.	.	TGCGCCAGCAGCCGGACACAGTCCTACGAGCAGTACTTC	CASSRTQSYEQYF
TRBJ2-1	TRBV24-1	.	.	TGTGCCACCAGTTCTGCGAGCCTTTACAATGAGCAGTTCTTC	CATSSASLYNEQFF
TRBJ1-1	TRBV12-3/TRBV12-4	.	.	TGTGCCAGCAGGGAAAGGTCTGAAGCTTTCTTT	CASRERSEAFF
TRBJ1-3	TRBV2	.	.	TGTGCCAGCAGTGAAGGAGGGGTATCCGTCCGAACCATATATTTT	CASSEGGVSVRTIYF
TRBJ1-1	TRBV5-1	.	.	TGCGCCAGCAGCTTGACAGTGGGGAACACTGAAGCTTTCTTT	CASSLTVGNTEAFF
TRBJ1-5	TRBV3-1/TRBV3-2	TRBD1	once	TGTGCCAGCACCTCCATTCAGGGGGAGCCCCAGCATTTT	CASTSIQGEPQHF
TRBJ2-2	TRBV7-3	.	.	TGTGCCAGCAGCTTACGACATGACCTGTTCACCGGGGAGCTGTTTTTT	CASSLRHDLFTGELFF
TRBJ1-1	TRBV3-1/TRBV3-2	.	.	TGTGCCAGCAGCCAATGGAACACTGAAGCTTTCTTT	CASSQWNTEAFF
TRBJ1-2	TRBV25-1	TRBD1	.	TGTGCCAGCAGTGAACAGGGGGATGGCTACACCTTC	CASSEQGDGYTF